This section outlines one T cell receptor beta chain sequence together with its context. The table lists this clone with a count of one. It has no known antigen specificity. Base quality data are lacking; no much larger clone is found one base away. Library prep was done by the immunoSEQ multiplex PCR assay. In the authors' own workflow: During preprocessing, nonproductive sequences were removed, as were CDR3s that did not start with C, did not end with F or W, or were shorter than 7 amino acids. Antigen-specific clonotypes were called with the MANAFEST web app on the basis of expansion relative to the reference and to other culture wells. A clone was considered positive if the clone showed significant expansion compared with the reference culture in 2 of 3 replicate wells at an FDR below 0.05. To be called positive, a clone also had to show significant expansion compared with every other tandem well and an odds ratio greater than 5. After three terminal residues were trimmed from each end, CDR3 homology was quantified as pairwise Levenshtein distance using the stringdist R package. TCRdb carries this immuneACCESS record with in-frame sequences only. Its versions omit some clonotypes, under half of them owing to an unresolved V gene in the studies checked, with the rest unexplained. V and J calls and clone size are copied from that table; D and trimming were computed from the DNA. The sample table contains 25,000 to 30,000 clones; only one count was recorded for over 60% of them. Together, the top ten hold about 20% of the sample.

Trimming costs V 3 bases and J 4 bases, and their ends lie 12 bases apart. The CDR1 and CDR2 encoded by the germline V gene (reference sequence) are LNHDA and SQIVND. The CDR3 measures 14 amino acids from cysteine to phenylalanine. CDR3 DNA only is kept here, 42 bases in frame from base 1. This record belongs to a study of CD4 T cells in relation to SARS-CoV-2 and coronaviruses (dated by TCRdb to about 2021). Looking at the study overall: In the ViraFEST assay, PBMCs were grown with antigen for 10 days, and TCR beta CDR3s were then sequenced to identify antigen-specific clonal expansions. The study assessed, at the TCR clonotype level, memory CD4+ T cell crossreactivity between SARS-CoV-2 and common cold coronavirus spike proteins. A different, Illumina-based TCR-beta assay was used to sequence expansion assays from other donors in the study. Shared crossreactive spike epitopes were mapped to their HLA restriction using patient-derived lymphoblastoid cell lines. An HIV-1 Nef peptide pool or a no-peptide culture served as the negative reference condition. The Adaptive Biotechnologies TCR-sequencing kit was used for samples from a few pre-COVID donors and for the naive versus memory experiments, whereas the other data were Illumina-based. Here is what the overall study found, with its caveats: The study was constrained by small numbers of patients and of tested TCRs. Because the crossreactivity analysis focused on spike protein, crossreactivity against other viral proteins was not assessed. In about 60% of donors, memory CD4+ clonotypes turned up that crossrecognized SARS-CoV-2 and at least one common cold coronavirus spike. Compared with monoreactive clones, crossreactive clones had significantly weaker SARS-CoV-2-driven expansion, a result consistent with antigenic imprinting. Pre-pandemic and post-infection samples were not both contributed by any donor, so tracing of the source of pre-existing responses was limited.

CD4+ T cells from unexposed donors were collected before the COVID-19 pandemic (2011-2018). After approximately eleven days of culture, CD4+ T cells were isolated with the EasySep CD4+ T cell isolation kit. As cell number allowed, CD4+ T cells from unexposed donors were tested for reactivity to SARS-CoV-2 S and N and to four common cold coronavirus spike pools. Each well held about 2 million PBMCs cultured in IMDM containing roughly 5% human AB serum and 7.5 to 10 IU/ml IL-2. Half of the culture medium was replaced with fresh IL-2-containing medium on days 3 and 7. In general, triplicate replicate wells were used for every peptide culture condition. Leukapheresis product for the unexposed donors was purchased commercially. Ficoll-Paque PLUS gradient centrifugation was used to isolate PBMCs from leukapheresis product or whole blood. The PBMCs went either fresh into the expansion assay or into cryopreservation at -140 degrees C. The QIAamp Micro DNA Kit was used to extract genomic DNA from the CD4+ T cells.

Sequenced sample: CD4+ T cells from PBMCs, cultured in vitro. This TCR came from a human donor in good health. The chain was built from TRBV19 and TRBJ1-1; matching of 5 bases hints at TRBD1 as the D gene. Here the CDR3 is given as CASSMRAGTTEAFF. The DNA sequence reads TGTGCCAGTAGTATGAGGGCGGGGACCACTGAAGCTTTCTTT.